The entry below gives a single TCR beta chain sequence along with its context. Antigen: not known. The read finishes 3 residues shy of the CDR3 end, and the germline J gene is used to complete it. The record originates from a study of T cells in women clearing cervical HPV infection. The wider study: Controls gave blood once infection was undetectable; cases at lesion identification. Study results and caveats: Repertoire richness, not evenness, was significantly elevated in CIN3+ cases versus controls.

The CDR3 length is 14 residues. Germline loops: CDR1 SGHTA, CDR2 FQGNSA. The table came from immunoSEQ multiplex PCR; TCRdb's copy has only in-frame clones and leaves some out. Here the sample table reports about 23,000 clones. This chain links TRBV7-2 with TRBJ2-3; D possibly corresponds to TRBD2 (5 bases). The sequenced sample consisted of blood buffy coat. This clonotype was sampled from a woman aged 18-70 years with a cervical HPV16 infection that either progressed to CIN3+ or cleared (not recorded which). CDR3 in amino acids: CASSTRRVGETQYF. CDR3 DNA (partial): TGTGCCAGCAGCACGCGAAGGGTCGGGGAGACG.